This T cell receptor beta chain is from a study of CD8 T cells in ankylosing spondylitis. Using its own MiXCR run on the 5' RACE reads, TCRdb lists one record per CDR3 protein. This table holds under 85,000 distinct CDR3 sequences, approximately 5.3% found once. The table lists this clonotype with many counts. V shed 9 bases and J shed 4 bases, with 27 bases lying between them. Germline V gene sequence: CDR1 ENHRY, CDR2 SYGVKD. The CDR3 runs 18 residues. The chain couples TRBV10-3 to TRBJ2-2, with D possibly matching TRBD2 (7 bases). The source of this sequence is a male donor with ankylosing spondylitis or in good health (not recorded which). The sequenced sample consisted of blood, either unsorted or a sorted T cell fraction (not recorded which). CDR3 loop: CAIQRGGRPGGRTGELFF. CDR3 DNA: TGTGCCATTCAGAGGGGGGGCCGACCCGGGGGACGCACCGGGGAGCTGTTTTTT.